This T cell receptor beta chain was captured in a study of blood T cell repertoires in COVID-19. Study details: The origin of the acute and convalescent COVID-19 samples was the United States, Italy and Spain. Nucleic acid was either cDNA or gDNA, and it came from T cells, B-cell-depleted T cells, or PBMCs.

The CDR3 contains 17 residues. In the original analysis: The authors estimated nucleated cell counts from reference gene primer amplification. Sequenced by immunoSEQ multiplex PCR; TCRdb stores in-frame clones only, minus some. V and J calls and clone size follow that table, whereas D and trimming were derived from the DNA. Among under 300,000 clones listed, approximately 80% were seen once. Material: peripheral blood. This TCR derives from a woman in her fifties or sixties with active or convalescent COVID-19. The J gene is TRBJ2-1, the V gene TRBV21-1; TRBD2 is taken as the D call from the table, unchecked against the DNA. TRBV21-1 is annotated as a pseudogene. CDR3 in DNA: TGTGCCAGCAGCAAAACCCCGCTAGATCGACGGGGGGATGAGCAGTTCTTC. As protein: CASSKTPLDRRGDEQFF.